This T cell receptor (beta chain) is drawn from a study of blood T cell repertoires in COVID-19. Study context: The samples span acute and convalescent COVID-19 from the United States, Italy and Spain. The analysed material was cDNA or gDNA that came from T cells, B-cell-depleted T cells, or PBMCs.

Authors' data handling: Amplification with reference gene primers provided the estimates of nucleated cell counts. Assay: immunoSEQ multiplex PCR; the TCRdb copy retains only in-frame clones and omits some. The V and J calls and clone size are taken from that table; D and trimming were inferred from the DNA. Of approximately 250,000 clones in the sample, approximately 87% were seen once. Material: peripheral blood. This receptor was obtained from a man in his 60s who had recovered from COVID-19.

The DNA for the CDR3 is TGTGCCATCAGTGATGAGACAGGGGCAATGGCCCAGTACTTC. This translates into CAISDETGAMAQYF. The chain recombines TRBV10-3 with TRBJ2-5, with 8 bases fitting TRBD1. CDR1 is ENHRY and CDR2 is SYGVKD in the germline V gene. CDR3 length equals 14 residues. V was pared by 3 bases and J by 9 bases, with 9 bases of the junction left unmatched.